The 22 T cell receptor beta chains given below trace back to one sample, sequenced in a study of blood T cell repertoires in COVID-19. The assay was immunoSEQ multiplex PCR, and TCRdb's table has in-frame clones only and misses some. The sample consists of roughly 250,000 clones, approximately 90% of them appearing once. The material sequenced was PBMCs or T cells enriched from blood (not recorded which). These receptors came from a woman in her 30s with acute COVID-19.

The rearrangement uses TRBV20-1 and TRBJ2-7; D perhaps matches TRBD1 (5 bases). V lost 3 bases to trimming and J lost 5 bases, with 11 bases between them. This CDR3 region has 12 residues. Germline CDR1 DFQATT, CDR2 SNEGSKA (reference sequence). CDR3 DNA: TGCAGTGCTAGTGGGGCAGGGAACGAGCAGTACTTC. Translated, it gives CSASGAGNEQYF.

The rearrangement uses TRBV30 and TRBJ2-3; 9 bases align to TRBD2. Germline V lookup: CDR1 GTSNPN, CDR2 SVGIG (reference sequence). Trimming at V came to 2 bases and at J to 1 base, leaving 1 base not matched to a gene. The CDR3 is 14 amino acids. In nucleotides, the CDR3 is TGTGCCTGGAGTATAGCGGGGGGCACAGATACGCAGTATTTT. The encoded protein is CAWSIAGGTDTQYF.

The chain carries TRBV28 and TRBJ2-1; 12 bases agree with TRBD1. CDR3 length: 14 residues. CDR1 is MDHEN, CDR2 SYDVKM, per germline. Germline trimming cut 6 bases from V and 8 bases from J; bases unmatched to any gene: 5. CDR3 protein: CASRGGTGGYEQFF. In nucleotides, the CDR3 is TGTGCCAGCAGGGGCGGGACAGGGGGCTATGAGCAGTTCTTC.

The CDR3, as DNA: TGCGCCAGCAGTGGGGGGATAGCGGGGTACGAGCAGTACTTC. It yields the protein CASSGGIAGYEQYF. The chain couples TRBV10-1 to TRBJ2-7, with 8 bases lining up with TRBD2. The junction had 6 bases not matched to a gene; V was cut back by 4 bases and J by 4 bases. This CDR3 has 14 amino acids. The germline V gene encodes CDR1 WNHNN and CDR2 SYGVQD (reference sequence).

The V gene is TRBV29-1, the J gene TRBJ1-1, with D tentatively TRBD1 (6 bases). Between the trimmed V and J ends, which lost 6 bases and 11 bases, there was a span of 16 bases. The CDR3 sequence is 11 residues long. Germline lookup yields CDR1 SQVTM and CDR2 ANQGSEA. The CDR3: CSVEYREGAFF. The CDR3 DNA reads TGCAGCGTCGAATACAGGGAGGGGGCTTTCTTT.

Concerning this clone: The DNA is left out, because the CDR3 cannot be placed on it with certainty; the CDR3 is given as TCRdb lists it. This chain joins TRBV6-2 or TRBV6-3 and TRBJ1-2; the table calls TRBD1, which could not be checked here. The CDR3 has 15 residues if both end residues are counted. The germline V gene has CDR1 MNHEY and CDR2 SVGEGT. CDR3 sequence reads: CASSSSDRGYYGYTF.

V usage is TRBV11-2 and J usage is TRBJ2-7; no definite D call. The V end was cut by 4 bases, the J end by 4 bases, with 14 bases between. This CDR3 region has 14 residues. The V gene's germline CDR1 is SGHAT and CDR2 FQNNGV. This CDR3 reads CASSSPVDIYEQYF. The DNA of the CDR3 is TGTGCCAGCAGCTCCCCTGTCGACATTTACGAGCAGTACTTC.

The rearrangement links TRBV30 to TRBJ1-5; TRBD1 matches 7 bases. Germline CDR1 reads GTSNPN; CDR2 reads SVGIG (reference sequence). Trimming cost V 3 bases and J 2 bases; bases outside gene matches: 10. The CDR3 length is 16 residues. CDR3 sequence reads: CAWSDFYRGGNQPQHF. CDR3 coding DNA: TGTGCCTGGAGCGACTTTTACAGGGGCGGCAATCAGCCCCAGCATTTT. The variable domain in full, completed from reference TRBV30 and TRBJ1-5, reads SQTIHQWPATLVQPVGSPLSLECTVEGTSNPNLYWYRQAAGRGLQLLFYSVGIGQISSEVPQNLSASRPQDRQFILSSKKLLLSDSGFYLCAWSDFYRGGNQPQHFGDGTRLSIL.

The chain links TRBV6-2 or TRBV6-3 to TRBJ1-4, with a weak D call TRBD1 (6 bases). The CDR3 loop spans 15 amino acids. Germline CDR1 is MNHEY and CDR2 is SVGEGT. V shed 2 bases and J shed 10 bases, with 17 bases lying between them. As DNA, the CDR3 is TGTGCCAGCAGTTACGCCGGGACAACTTGGGTAAAACTGTTTTTT. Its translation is CASSYAGTTWVKLFF.

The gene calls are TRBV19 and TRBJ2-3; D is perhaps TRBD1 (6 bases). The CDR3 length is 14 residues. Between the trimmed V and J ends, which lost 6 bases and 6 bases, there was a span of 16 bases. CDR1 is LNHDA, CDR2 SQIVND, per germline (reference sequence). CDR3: CASRSADRRDTQYF. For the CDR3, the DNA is TGTGCCAGTAGGAGCGCCGACAGGAGGGATACGCAGTATTTT.

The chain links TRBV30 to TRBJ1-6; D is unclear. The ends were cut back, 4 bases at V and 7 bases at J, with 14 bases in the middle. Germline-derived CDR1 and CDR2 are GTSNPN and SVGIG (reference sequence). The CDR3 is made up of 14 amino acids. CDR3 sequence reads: CAWMARRNNSPLHF. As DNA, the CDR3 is TGTGCCTGGATGGCTCGCAGGAACAATTCACCCCTCCACTTT.

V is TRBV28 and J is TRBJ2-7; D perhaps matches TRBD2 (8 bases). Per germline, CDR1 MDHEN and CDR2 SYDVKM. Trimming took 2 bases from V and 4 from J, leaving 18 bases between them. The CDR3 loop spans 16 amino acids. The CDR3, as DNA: TGTGCCAGCAGTTTAGCGGGGGGACAGCGCACATACGAGCAGTACTTC. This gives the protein CASSLAGGQRTYEQYF.

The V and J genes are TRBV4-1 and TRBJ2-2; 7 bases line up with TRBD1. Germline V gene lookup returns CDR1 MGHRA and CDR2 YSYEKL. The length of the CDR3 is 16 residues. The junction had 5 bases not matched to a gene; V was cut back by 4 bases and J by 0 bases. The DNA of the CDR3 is TGCGCCAGCAGCCCCCGACAGGGACCGAACACCGGGGAGCTGTTTTTT. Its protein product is CASSPRQGPNTGELFF.

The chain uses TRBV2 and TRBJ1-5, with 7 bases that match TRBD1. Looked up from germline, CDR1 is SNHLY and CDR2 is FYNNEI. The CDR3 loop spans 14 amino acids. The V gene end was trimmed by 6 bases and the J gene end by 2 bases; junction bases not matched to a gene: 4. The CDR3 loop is CASSDQGGNQPQHF. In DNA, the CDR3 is TGTGCCAGCAGCGATCAGGGGGGCAATCAGCCCCAGCATTTT.

In nucleotides, the CDR3 is TGTGCCAGCAGGGAGCCCCTGAACACTGAAGCTTTCTTT. It specifies CASREPLNTEAFF. This chain connects TRBV6-5 to TRBJ1-1; the D is unclear. CDR1 is MNHEY, CDR2 SVGAGI, per germline. V lost 6 bases and J 0 bases, leaving 8 bases between the germline ends. The CDR3 is made up of 13 amino acids.

The CDR3 here is CASNPRDRGYEQYF. The CDR3 region has the DNA TGTGCCAGCAACCCGAGGGACAGGGGCTACGAGCAGTACTTC. The chain has TRBV2 and TRBJ2-7; 10 nucleotides align to TRBD1. Losses at the gene ends were 7 bases for V and 3 bases for J; bases not matched to a gene: 6. There are 14 residues in the CDR3. Germline V gene lookup returns CDR1 SNHLY and CDR2 FYNNEI.

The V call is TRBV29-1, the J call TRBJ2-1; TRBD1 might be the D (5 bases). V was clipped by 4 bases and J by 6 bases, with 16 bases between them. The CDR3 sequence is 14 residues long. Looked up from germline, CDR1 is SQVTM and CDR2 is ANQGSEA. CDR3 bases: TGCAGCGTTGGGGCCTCAAACCAGGGCAATGAGCAGTTCTTC. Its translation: CSVGASNQGNEQFF.

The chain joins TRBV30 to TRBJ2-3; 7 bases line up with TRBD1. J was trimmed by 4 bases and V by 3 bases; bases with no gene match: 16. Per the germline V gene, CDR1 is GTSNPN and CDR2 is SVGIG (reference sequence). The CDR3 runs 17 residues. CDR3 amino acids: CAWSAAVRQGPSDTQYF. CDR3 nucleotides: TGTGCCTGGAGCGCAGCGGTCCGACAGGGTCCGTCAGATACGCAGTATTTT.

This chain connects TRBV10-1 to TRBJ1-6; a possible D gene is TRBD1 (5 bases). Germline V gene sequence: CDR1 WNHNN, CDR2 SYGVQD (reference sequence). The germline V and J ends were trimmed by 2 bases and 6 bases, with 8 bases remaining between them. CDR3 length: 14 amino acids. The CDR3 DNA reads TGCGCCAGCAGTGAGCAGGGAGGTAATTCACCCCTCCACTTT. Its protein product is CASSEQGGNSPLHF.

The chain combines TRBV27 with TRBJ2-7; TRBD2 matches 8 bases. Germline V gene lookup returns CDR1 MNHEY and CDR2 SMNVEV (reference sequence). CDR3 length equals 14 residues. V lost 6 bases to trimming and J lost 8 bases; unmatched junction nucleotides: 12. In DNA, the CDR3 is TGTGCCAGCAGCCAAAGCGGGGGCGCTCGGAAGCAGTACTTC. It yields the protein CASSQSGGARKQYF.

CDR3 nucleotide sequence: TGCGCCAGCAGCCAAGTATCGACAGGCTTGAACACTGAAGCTTTCTTT. Translation: CASSQVSTGLNTEAFF. V gene TRBV4-1 combines with J gene TRBJ1-1; a possible D gene is TRBD1 (6 bases). Germline CDR1 MGHRA, CDR2 YSYEKL. The CDR3 consists of 16 residues. V was trimmed by 1 base and J by 0 bases, leaving 12 bases between them.

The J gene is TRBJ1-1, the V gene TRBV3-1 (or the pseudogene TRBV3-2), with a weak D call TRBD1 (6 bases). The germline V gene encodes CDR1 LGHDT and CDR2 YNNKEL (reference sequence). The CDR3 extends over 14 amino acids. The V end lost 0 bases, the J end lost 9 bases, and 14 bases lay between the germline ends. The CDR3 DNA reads TGTGCCAGCAGCCAAGACAGGGGATGGGGTAAAGCTTTCTTT. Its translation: CASSQDRGWGKAFF.